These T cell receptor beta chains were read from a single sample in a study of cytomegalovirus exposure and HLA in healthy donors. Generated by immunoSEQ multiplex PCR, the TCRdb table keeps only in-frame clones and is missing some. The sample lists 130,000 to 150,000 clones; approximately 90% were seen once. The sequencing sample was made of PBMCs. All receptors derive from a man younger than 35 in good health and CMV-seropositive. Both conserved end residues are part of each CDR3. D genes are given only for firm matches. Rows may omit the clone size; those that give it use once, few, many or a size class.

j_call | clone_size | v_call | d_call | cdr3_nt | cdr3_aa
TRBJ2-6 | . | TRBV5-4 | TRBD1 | TGTGCCAGCAGCTTACAGGGGGACGTGGCCAACGTCCTGACTTTC | CASSLQGDVANVLTF
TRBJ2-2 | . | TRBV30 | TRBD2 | TGTGCCTGGTTACCTTCCCCGGGAGGGCTCCGTTCGAACACCGGGGAGCTGTTTTTT | CAWLPSPGGLRSNTGELFF
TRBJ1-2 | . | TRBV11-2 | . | TGTGCCAGCAGCTTGCATCCAGGGGCTAACTATGGCTACACCTTC | CASSLHPGANYGYTF
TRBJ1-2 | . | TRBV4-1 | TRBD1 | TGCGCCAGCGTAGGACAGGACTATAACTATGGCTACACCTTC | CASVGQDYNYGYTF
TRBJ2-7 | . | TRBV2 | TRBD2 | TGTGCCAGCAGGGGAGGGCTTGGCGAGCAGTACTTC | CASRGGLGEQYF
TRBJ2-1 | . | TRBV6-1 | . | TGTGCCAGCAGGACGGACAGTGGGCTCTACAATGAGCAGTTCTTC | CASRTDSGLYNEQFF
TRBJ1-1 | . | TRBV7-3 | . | TGTGCCAGCAGCCCACAGGGTCAATTGAACACTGAAGCTTTCTTT | CASSPQGQLNTEAFF
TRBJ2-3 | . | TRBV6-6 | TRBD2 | TGTGCCAGTAGGGCGGGACTAGCCGGGACAGATACGCAGTATTTT | CASRAGLAGTDTQYF
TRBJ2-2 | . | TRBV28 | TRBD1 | TGTGCCAGCACTCCAGGGGGAACCGGGGAGCTGTTTTTT | CASTPGGTGELFF
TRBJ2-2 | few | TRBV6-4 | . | TGTGCCAGCACCCAAAACAGGGACACCGGGGAGCTGTTTTTT | CASTQNRDTGELFF
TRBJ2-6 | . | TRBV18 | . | TGTGCCAGCTCGCTGGGGGGGGCCTCTGGGGCCAACGTCCTGACTTTC | CASSLGGASGANVLTF
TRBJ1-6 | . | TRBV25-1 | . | TGTGCCAGCACCCAGGACAGAAATAATTCACCCCTCCACTTT | CASTQDRNNSPLHF